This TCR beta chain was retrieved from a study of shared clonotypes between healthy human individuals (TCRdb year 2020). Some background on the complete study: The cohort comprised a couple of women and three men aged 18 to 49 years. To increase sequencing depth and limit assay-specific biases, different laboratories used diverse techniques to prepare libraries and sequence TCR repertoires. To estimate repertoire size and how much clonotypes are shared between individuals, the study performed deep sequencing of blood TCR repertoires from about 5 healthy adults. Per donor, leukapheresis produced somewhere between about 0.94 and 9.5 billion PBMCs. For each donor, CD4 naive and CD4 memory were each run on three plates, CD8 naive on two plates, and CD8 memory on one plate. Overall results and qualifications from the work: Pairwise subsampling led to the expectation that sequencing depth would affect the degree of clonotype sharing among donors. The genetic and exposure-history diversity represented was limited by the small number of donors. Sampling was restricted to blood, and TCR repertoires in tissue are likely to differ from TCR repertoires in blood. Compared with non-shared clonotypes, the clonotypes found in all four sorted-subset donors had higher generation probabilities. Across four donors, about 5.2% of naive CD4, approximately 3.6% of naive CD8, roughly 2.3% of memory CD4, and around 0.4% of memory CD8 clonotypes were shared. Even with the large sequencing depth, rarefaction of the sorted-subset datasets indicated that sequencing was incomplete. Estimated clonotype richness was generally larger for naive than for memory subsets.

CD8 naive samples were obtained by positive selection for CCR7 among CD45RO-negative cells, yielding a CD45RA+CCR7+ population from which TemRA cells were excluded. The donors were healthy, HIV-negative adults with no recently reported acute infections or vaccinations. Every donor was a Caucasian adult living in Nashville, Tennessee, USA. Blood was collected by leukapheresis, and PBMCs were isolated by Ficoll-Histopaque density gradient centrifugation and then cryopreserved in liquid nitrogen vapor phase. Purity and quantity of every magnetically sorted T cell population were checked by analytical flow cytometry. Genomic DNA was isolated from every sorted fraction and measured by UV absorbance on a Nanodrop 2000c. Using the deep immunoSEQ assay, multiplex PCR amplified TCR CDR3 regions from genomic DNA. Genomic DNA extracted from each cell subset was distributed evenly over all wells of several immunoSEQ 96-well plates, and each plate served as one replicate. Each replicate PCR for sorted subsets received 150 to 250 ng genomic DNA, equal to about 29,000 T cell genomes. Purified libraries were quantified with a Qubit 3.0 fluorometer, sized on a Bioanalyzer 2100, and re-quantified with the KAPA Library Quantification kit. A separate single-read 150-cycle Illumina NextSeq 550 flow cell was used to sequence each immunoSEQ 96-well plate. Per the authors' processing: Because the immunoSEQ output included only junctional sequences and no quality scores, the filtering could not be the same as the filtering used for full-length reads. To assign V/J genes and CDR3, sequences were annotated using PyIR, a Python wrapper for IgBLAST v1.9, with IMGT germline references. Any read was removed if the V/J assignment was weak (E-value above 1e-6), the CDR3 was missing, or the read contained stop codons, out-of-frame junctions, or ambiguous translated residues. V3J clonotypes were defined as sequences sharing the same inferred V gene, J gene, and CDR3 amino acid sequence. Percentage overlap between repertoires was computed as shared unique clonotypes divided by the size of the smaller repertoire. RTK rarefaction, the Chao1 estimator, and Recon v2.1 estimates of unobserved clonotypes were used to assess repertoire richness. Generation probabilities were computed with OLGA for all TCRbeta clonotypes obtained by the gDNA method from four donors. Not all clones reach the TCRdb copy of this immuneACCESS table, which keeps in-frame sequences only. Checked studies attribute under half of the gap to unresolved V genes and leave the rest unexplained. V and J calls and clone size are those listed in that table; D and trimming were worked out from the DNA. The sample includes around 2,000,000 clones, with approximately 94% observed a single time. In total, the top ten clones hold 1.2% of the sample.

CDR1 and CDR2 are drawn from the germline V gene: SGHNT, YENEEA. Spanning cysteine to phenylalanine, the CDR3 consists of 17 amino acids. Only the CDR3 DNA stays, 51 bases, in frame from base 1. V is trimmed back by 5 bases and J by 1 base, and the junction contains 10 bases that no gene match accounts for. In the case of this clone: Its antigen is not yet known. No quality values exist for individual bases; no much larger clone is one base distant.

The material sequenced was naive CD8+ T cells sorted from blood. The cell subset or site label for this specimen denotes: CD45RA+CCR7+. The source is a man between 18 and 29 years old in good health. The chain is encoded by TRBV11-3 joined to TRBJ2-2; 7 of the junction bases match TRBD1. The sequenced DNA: TGTGCCAGCAGCCGGACAGGACGCTTCGGGAACACCGGGGAGCTGTTTTTT. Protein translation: CASSRTGRFGNTGELFF.